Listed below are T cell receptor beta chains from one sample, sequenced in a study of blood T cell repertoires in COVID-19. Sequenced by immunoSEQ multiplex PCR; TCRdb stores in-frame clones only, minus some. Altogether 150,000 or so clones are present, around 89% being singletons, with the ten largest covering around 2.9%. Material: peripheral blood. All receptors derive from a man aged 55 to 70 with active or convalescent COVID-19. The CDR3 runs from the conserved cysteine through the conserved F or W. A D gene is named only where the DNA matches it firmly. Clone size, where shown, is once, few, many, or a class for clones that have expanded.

TGTGCCAGCAGTGTGGCAGAAAACTATGGCTACACCTTC,CASSVAENYGYTF,TRBV2,NA,NA,TRBJ1-2,13
TGTGCCACCAGCCCGAGTCTGGACAGGGAATATGGCTACACCTTC,CATSPSLDREYGYTF,TRBV15,TRBD1,NA,TRBJ1-2,15
TGCGCCAGCAGCCCTTTCGACAGGGTGAGTGCGGAGCAGTTCTTC,CASSPFDRVSAEQFF,TRBV4-1,TRBD1,NA,TRBJ2-1,15
TGTGCCAGCAGACCTACAGACGCCGGCTACACCTTC,CASRPTDAGYTF,TRBV28,NA,NA,TRBJ1-2,12
TGTGCCAGCAGCGCACCACGCCAGGGGGTGACCCTCTACGAGCAGTACTTC,CASSAPRQGVTLYEQYF,TRBV7-3,TRBD1,NA,TRBJ2-7,17
TGTGCCAGCAGTTACTTGGGACAGAACTATGGCTACACCTTC,CASSYLGQNYGYTF,TRBV6-2/TRBV6-3,TRBD1,NA,TRBJ1-2,14
TGCAGCGTTGAAGCAGATAACTATGGCTACACCTTC,CSVEADNYGYTF,TRBV29-1,NA,NA,TRBJ1-2,12
TGTGCCAGAATGACACAGGGGGGGGGATACGGGGAGCTGTTTTTT,CARMTQGGGYGELFF,TRBV6-5,NA,NA,TRBJ2-2,15
TGTGCCAGTAGTCGGGGTTTATCCTATGGCTACACCTTC,CASSRGLSYGYTF,TRBV19,NA,NA,TRBJ1-2,13
TGTGCCAGCAGCTTTCGGGGACAGGGGGCTCAGCCCCAGCATTTT,CASSFRGQGAQPQHF,TRBV27,TRBD1,NA,TRBJ1-5,15
TGTGCCTGGAGAGATAGCGGGGGGAGGGGAGAGACCCAGTACTTC,CAWRDSGGRGETQYF,TRBV30,TRBD2,NA,TRBJ2-5,15
TGTGCCAGCAGCTTGGCCCCAGGGGTGAGGAACACTGAAGCTTTCTTT,CASSLAPGVRNTEAFF,TRBV5-5,NA,NA,TRBJ1-1,16
TGTGCCAGCAGCCAAGGAACTAGCGGGGTTGGGACCCAGTACTTC,CASSQGTSGVGTQYF,TRBV14,TRBD2,NA,TRBJ2-5,15
TGTGCCAGTAGTACACAAGCAGGGGTGCTGGATGGCTACACCTTC,CASSTQAGVLDGYTF,TRBV19,NA,NA,TRBJ1-2,15
TGCAGCGGGGAGGAAGGGCAGCCCCAGCATTTT,CSGEEGQPQHF,TRBV29-1,NA,once,TRBJ1-5,11
TGCAGCGTTGAAACAACAGCAAAAAAAGAGACCCAGTACTTC,CSVETTAKKETQYF,TRBV29-1,NA,NA,TRBJ2-5,14
TGCGCCAGCAGCCAAGAAGGGGGGGGGTTTAATGAAAAACTGTTTTTT,CASSQEGGGFNEKLFF,TRBV4-3,NA,NA,TRBJ1-4,16
TGTGCCAGCAGTGAAGCTAGGGGTAATTCACCCCTCCACTTT,CASSEARGNSPLHF,TRBV2,NA,NA,TRBJ1-6,14
TGTGCCAGCAGTAGAAACATTAACACTGAAGCTTTCTTT,CASSRNINTEAFF,TRBV28,NA,NA,TRBJ1-1,13
TGTGCCAGCACGCATGGGGGGCAGGGGGCCATTGAAGCTTTCTTT,CASTHGGQGAIEAFF,TRBV28,TRBD1,NA,TRBJ1-1,15
TGTGCCGGAAAACTAGCGGGAGCGTCCTACGAGCAGTACTTC,CAGKLAGASYEQYF,TRBV9,TRBD2,NA,TRBJ2-7,14
TGTGCCAGCAGAGTAGCATCAATGAACACTGAAGCTTTCTTT,CASRVASMNTEAFF,TRBV6-5,NA,few,TRBJ1-1,14
TGTGCCAGTAGTCTCAGGGGGGTTGACACTGAAGCTTTCTTT,CASSLRGVDTEAFF,TRBV19,TRBD1,NA,TRBJ1-1,14
TGTGCCATCAGTGAGTGGACAGGGGCTCAGCCCCAGCATTTT,CAISEWTGAQPQHF,TRBV10-3,TRBD1,NA,TRBJ1-5,14
TGCGCCAGCAGCCAAGAAGGGGGTCGTGGAAACACCATATATTTT,CASSQEGGRGNTIYF,TRBV4-3,NA,NA,TRBJ1-3,15
TGTGCCTGGATGGGGGCTGGTAATGAAAAACTGTTTTTT,CAWMGAGNEKLFF,TRBV30,NA,NA,TRBJ1-4,13
TGTGCCAGCAGCGTAAGAGTGAGCGGGAGACCCGGGGAGCTGTTTTTT,CASSVRVSGRPGELFF,TRBV9,TRBD2,once,TRBJ2-2,16
TGCGCCAGCAGCCGTGGGACAGAAAGTAACTATGGCTACACCTTC,CASSRGTESNYGYTF,TRBV4-1,TRBD1,NA,TRBJ1-2,15
TGTGCCAGCAGCTCAGCGGGCGCTGGCAATCAGCCCCAGCATTTT,CASSSAGAGNQPQHF,TRBV28,NA,NA,TRBJ1-5,15
TGTGCTAGCAGCTTCTGGCACAACACCGGGGAGCTGTTTTTT,CASSFWHNTGELFF,TRBV7-7,NA,NA,TRBJ2-2,14
TGCGCCAGCAGTAGCGGTTTGGAGACCACCGGGGAGCTGTTTTTT,CASSSGLETTGELFF,TRBV5-1,NA,NA,TRBJ2-2,15
TGTGCCAGCAGCTTAGGGCCAAGCGGCCTGGGATACGAGCAGTACTTC,CASSLGPSGLGYEQYF,TRBV11-2,NA,NA,TRBJ2-7,16
TGTGCCAGCAGCTTAGGAGTTAGCGGGAACTACGAGCAGTACTTC,CASSLGVSGNYEQYF,TRBV11-3,TRBD2,NA,TRBJ2-7,15
TGTGCCACCAGCAGAAAGACTAGCGGGGGGCCTCAAGAGACCCAGTACTTC,CATSRKTSGGPQETQYF,TRBV15,TRBD2,NA,TRBJ2-5,17
TGTGCCTGGGGGGACTACACTGAAGCTTTCTTT,CAWGDYTEAFF,TRBV30,NA,NA,TRBJ1-1,11
TGTGCCAGCAAGGGACAGGGGCTGGGCTACACCTTC,CASKGQGLGYTF,TRBV25-1,TRBD1,NA,TRBJ1-2,12
TGTGCCAGCAGCTTGTTACGAGCTGGCTACACCTTC,CASSLLRAGYTF,TRBV5-6,NA,NA,TRBJ1-2,12
TGTGCCTGGAGAGACAGGGGTTTTGGAAACACCATATATTTT,CAWRDRGFGNTIYF,TRBV30,TRBD1,NA,TRBJ1-3,14
TGTGCCACCAGTCCGGCAGGGGGTTACGAGCAGTACTTC,CATSPAGGYEQYF,TRBV24-1,TRBD1,NA,TRBJ2-7,13
TGTGCCAGCAGTCCGAGGGCGGGAGCGGATAGGGAGCAGTTCTTC,CASSPRAGADREQFF,TRBV4-2,TRBD2,NA,TRBJ2-1,15
TGTGCCAGCAGTTCTAGGACTAGGGCCGGGGCCAACGTCCTGACTTTC,CASSSRTRAGANVLTF,TRBV6-2/TRBV6-3,TRBD2,NA,TRBJ2-6,16
TGTGCCAGTAAGCAGGTCTCTGGGGCCAACGTCCTGACTTTC,CASKQVSGANVLTF,TRBV19,NA,NA,TRBJ2-6,14
TGTGCCTGGAGTGCTGACAGGGGTCAGCCCCAGCATTTT,CAWSADRGQPQHF,TRBV30,TRBD1,NA,TRBJ1-5,13
TGTGCCAGTACGTCGTGGGGCCTAAACACTGAAGCTTTCTTT,CASTSWGLNTEAFF,TRBV19,NA,NA,TRBJ1-1,14
TGTGCCAGCAGCCAAGAGAGTAGCGGGGGCATCCAAGAGACCCAGTACTTC,CASSQESSGGIQETQYF,TRBV3-1/TRBV3-2,TRBD2,NA,TRBJ2-5,17